This record concerns one T cell receptor beta chain sequence. Authors' methods: Quantification of nucleated cells was approximated via reference gene primer amplification. Clones were sequenced by immunoSEQ multiplex PCR, and TCRdb holds only the in-frame ones, with some missing. That table gives V, J and clone size, and the DNA gave D and trimming. The profile covers approximately 53,000 clones, with around 76% appearing a single time and roughly 22% taken by the ten largest. Germline V gives CDR1 SGHTA, CDR2 FQGTGA. V gave up 5 bases and J gave up 6 bases; unmatched junction bases: 12. The CDR3 extends over 16 amino acids. This sample is drawn from a study of blood T cell repertoires in COVID-19. Overall study: Specimens from acute and convalescent COVID-19 originated in the United States, Italy and Spain. Sample material is recorded as cDNA or gDNA derived from T cells, B-cell-depleted T cells, or PBMCs.

Sequenced input: peripheral blood. The chain joins TRBV7-3 to TRBJ1-1, with 10 bases aligning to TRBD1. This sequence originates from a woman aged 60-75 years with acute or convalescent COVID-19. CDR3 protein: CASSPYKDRGLAEAFF. The CDR3 DNA reads TGTGCCAGCAGCCCATATAAAGACAGGGGGCTGGCTGAAGCTTTCTTT.